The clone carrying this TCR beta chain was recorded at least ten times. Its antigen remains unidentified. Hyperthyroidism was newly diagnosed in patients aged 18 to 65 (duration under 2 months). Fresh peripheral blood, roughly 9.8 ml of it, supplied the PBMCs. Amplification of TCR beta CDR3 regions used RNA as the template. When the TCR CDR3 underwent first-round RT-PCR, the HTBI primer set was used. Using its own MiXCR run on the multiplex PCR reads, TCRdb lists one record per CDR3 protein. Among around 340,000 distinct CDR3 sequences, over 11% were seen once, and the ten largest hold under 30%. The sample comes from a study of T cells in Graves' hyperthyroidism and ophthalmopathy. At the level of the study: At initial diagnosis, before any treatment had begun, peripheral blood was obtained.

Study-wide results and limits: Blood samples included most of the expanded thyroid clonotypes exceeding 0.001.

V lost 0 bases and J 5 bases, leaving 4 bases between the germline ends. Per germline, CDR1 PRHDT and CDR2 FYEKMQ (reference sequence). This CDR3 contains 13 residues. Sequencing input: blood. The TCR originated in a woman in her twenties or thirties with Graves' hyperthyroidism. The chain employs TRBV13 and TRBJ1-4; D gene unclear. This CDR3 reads CASSLGPNEKLFF. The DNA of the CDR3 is TGTGCCAGCAGCTTAGGCCCCAATGAAAAACTGTTTTTT. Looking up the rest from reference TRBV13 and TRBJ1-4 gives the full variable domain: AAGVIQSPRHLIKEKRETATLKCYPIPRHDTVYWYQQGPGQDPQFLISFYEKMQSDKGSIPDRFSAQQFSDYHSELNMSSLELGDSALYFCASSLGPNEKLFFGSGTQLSVL.